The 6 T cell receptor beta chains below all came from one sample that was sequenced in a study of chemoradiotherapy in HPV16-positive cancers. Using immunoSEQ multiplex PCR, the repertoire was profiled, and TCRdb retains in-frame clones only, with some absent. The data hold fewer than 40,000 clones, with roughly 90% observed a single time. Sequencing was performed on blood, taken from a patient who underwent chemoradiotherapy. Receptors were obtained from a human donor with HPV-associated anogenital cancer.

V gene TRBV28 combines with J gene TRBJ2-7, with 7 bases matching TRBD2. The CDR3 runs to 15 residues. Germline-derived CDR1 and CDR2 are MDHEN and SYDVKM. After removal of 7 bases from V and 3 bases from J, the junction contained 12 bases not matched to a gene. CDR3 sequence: CASTQSGTEYYEQYF. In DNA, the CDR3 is TGTGCCAGCACCCAGAGCGGGACTGAATACTACGAGCAGTACTTC.

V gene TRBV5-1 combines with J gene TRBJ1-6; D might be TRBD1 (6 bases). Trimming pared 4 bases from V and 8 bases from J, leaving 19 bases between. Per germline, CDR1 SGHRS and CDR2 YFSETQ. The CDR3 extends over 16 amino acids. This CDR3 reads CASSPLQGFVHSPLHF. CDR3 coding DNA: TGCGCCAGCAGCCCACTACAGGGTTTCGTTCATTCACCCCTCCACTTT.

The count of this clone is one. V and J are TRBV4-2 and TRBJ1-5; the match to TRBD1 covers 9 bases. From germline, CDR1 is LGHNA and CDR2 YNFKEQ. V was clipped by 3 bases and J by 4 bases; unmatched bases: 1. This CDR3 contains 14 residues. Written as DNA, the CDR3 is TGTGCCAGCAGCCACGGGACAGGGAATCAGCCCCAGCATTTT. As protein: CASSHGTGNQPQHF.

CDR3 loop: CASSRQGRDREQYF. The CDR3 DNA is TGTGCCAGCAGCCGACAGGGACGGGATCGGGAGCAGTACTTC. V is TRBV7-9 and J is TRBJ2-7; 7 nucleotides match TRBD1. CDR1 and CDR2 (germline): SEHNR, FQNEAQ (reference sequence). The trim removed 5 bases at V and 7 bases at J, leaving 11 bases unmatched. This CDR3 region has 14 residues.

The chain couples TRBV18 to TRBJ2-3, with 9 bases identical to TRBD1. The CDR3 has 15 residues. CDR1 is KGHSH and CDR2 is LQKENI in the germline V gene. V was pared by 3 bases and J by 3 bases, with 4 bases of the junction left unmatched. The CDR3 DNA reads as TGTGCCAGCTCACCTCGGACAGGGGCAACAGATACGCAGTATTTT. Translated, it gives CASSPRTGATDTQYF.

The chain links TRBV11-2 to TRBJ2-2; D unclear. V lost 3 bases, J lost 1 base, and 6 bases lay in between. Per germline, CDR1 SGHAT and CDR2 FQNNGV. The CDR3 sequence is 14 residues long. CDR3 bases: TGTGCCAGCAGCTTCGGCAGGAACACCGGGGAGCTGTTTTTT. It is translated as CASSFGRNTGELFF.